These T cell receptor beta chains were read from a single sample in a study of regulatory T cells in long-lasting Graves disease. TCRdb ran MiXCR on the multiplex PCR reads and lists one entry per CDR3 protein. The sample lists approximately 400,000 distinct CDR3 sequences; 12% were seen once. These sequences were also reported in another study, on T cells in Graves' hyperthyroidism and ophthalmopathy.

The material was peripheral blood mononuclear cells (PBMCs), obtained at new diagnosis, from a patient treated with antithyroid drugs. These receptors all come from a woman aged 18-29 years with Graves disease. The CDR3 runs from the conserved cysteine through the conserved F or W. The D gene is left open where the match is weak. Only some rows state a clone size, as once, few, many or a class for expanded clones.

D gene	clone size	J gene	V gene	CDR3 protein	CDR3 DNA
NA	many	TRBJ1-2	TRBV6-1	CASSLDRANGYTF	TGTGCCAGCAGTCTCGACAGAGCGAATGGCTACACCTTC
NA	many	TRBJ1-5	TRBV13	CASSLGVQPQHF	TGTGCCAGCAGCTTAGGGGTTCAGCCCCAGCATTTT
TRBD1	few	TRBJ1-4	TRBV7-9	CATSRVTGDEKLFF	TGTGCCACCTCCAGGGTAACAGGGGATGAAAAACTGTTTTTT
NA	NA	TRBJ2-3	TRBV7-2	CASSLAPTHQDTQYF	TGTGCCAGCAGCTTAGCGCCGACACATCAAGATACGCAGTATTTT
NA	many	TRBJ1-3	TRBV2	CASRRGSGNTIYF	TGTGCCAGCCGCAGGGGTTCTGGAAACACCATATATTTT
TRBD2	many	TRBJ2-2	TRBV6-1	CASSVAGGDTGELFF	TGTGCCAGCAGCGTAGCGGGAGGTGATACCGGGGAGCTGTTTTTT
NA	many	TRBJ2-7	TRBV7-2	CASSSVDEQYF	TGTGCCAGCAGTTCAGTTGACGAGCAGTACTTC
TRBD1	many	TRBJ2-1	TRBV20-1	CSATTPGQGDNEQFF	TGCAGTGCTACAACACCGGGACAGGGAGACAATGAGCAGTTCTTC
TRBD1	many	TRBJ2-1	TRBV7-2	CASSLDRGLHNEQFF	TGTGCCAGCAGCTTAGACAGGGGTCTACACAATGAGCAGTTCTTC
NA	few	TRBJ2-1	TRBV13	CASSLLRDGVRF	TGTGCCAGCAGCTTACTCCGGGACGGAGTTAGGTTC
TRBD2	many	TRBJ2-1	TRBV2	CASSPSLGLAHGNEQFF	TGTGCCAGCAGTCCCTCTCTTGGACTAGCCCATGGAAATGAGCAGTTCTTC
NA	many	TRBJ2-3	TRBV7-9	CASSPSLTDTQYF	TGTGCCAGCAGCCCAAGTCTCACAGATACGCAGTATTTT
NA	many	TRBJ1-1	TRBV7-2	CASSSVRHSEAFF	TGTGCCAGCAGCTCCGTACGGCACTCTGAAGCTTTCTTT
NA	many	TRBJ1-1	TRBV3-1	CASSQVASAEAFF	TGTGCCAGCAGCCAAGTGGCATCCGCTGAAGCTTTCTTT
TRBD1	NA	TRBJ1-1	TRBV10-3	CAISQTEGAMNTEAFF	TGTGCCATCAGCCAAACCGAGGGGGCGATGAACACTGAAGCTTTCTTT
NA	many	TRBJ2-1	TRBV19	CASSLDRSSYNEQFF	TGTGCCAGTAGTTTAGACCGTAGCTCCTACAATGAGCAGTTCTTC
NA	many	TRBJ2-6	TRBV7-3	CASSLGLLSGANVLTF	TGTGCCAGCAGCTTAGGGCTGCTCTCTGGGGCCAACGTCCTGACTTTC
TRBD1	many	TRBJ1-2	TRBV28	CASSSGQYYGYTF	TGTGCCAGCAGTTCGGGACAGTACTATGGCTACACCTTC
NA	many	TRBJ2-1	TRBV12-3/TRBV12-4	CASSLAASEQFF	TGTGCCAGCAGTTTGGCGGCCAGCGAGCAGTTCTTC
TRBD2	NA	TRBJ2-2	TRBV9	CASGWREGLNTGELFF	TGTGCCAGCGGATGGAGGGAGGGATTGAACACCGGGGAGCTGTTTTTT
NA	many	TRBJ1-4	TRBV4-1	CASSQGPILEAEKLFF	TGCGCCAGCAGCCAAGGCCCCATTTTGGAGGCTGAAAAACTGTTTTTT
NA	many	TRBJ1-2	TRBV6-5	CASSYNVGKRSHGYTF	TGTGCCAGCAGTTACAACGTTGGTAAACGTTCGCATGGCTACACCTTC
NA	NA	TRBJ1-2	TRBV5-4	CASSGETANYGYTF	TGTGCCAGCAGCGGAGAGACAGCTAACTATGGCTACACCTTC
NA	few	TRBJ1-3	TRBV30	CAWSTGNTIYF	TGTGCCTGGAGCACTGGAAACACCATATATTTC
NA	NA	TRBJ2-5	TRBV18	CASSLRIAAETQYF	TGTGCCAGCTCACTCCGGATTGCCGCGGAGACCCAGTACTTC
NA	many	TRBJ2-1	TRBV4-3	CASSQDRQLTYNEQFF	TGCGCCAGCAGCCAAGATCGCCAGCTTACCTACAATGAGCAGTTCTTC
NA	NA	TRBJ1-1	TRBV6-1	CAAKDSPTEAFF	TGTGCCGCAAAGGACAGTCCCACTGAAGCTTTCTTT
NA	many	TRBJ2-5	TRBV7-9	CASSPRGNQETQYF	TGTGCCAGCAGCCCGAGAGGTAACCAAGAGACCCAGTACTTC
TRBD2	many	TRBJ2-3	TRBV6-1	CASSPPGLAATDTQYF	TGTGCCAGCAGTCCCCCGGGACTAGCGGCCACAGATACGCAGTATTTT
NA	many	TRBJ2-2	TRBV27	CASSLSLNRDTGELFF	TGTGCCAGCAGTTTATCCCTAAACAGGGACACCGGGGAGCTGTTTTTT
TRBD2	many	TRBJ2-1	TRBV28	CASSSLLAAPSNEQFF	TGTGCCAGCAGTTCATTACTAGCGGCACCTTCCAATGAGCAGTTCTTC
NA	many	TRBJ1-5	TRBV6-1	CASIAARPYSNQPQHF	TGTGCCAGCATAGCAGCCAGGCCTTATAGCAATCAGCCCCAGCATTTT
TRBD1	many	TRBJ1-2	TRBV11-2	CASSLSYRGPDGYTF	TGTGCCAGCAGCTTATCATACAGGGGGCCTGATGGCTACACCTTC
NA	NA	TRBJ2-7	TRBV29-1	CSVEGETYEQYF	TGCAGCGTTGAAGGCGAAACCTACGAGCAGTACTTC
TRBD1	few	TRBJ2-2	TRBV7-9	CASSIRTGAYTGELFF	TGTGCCAGCAGCATTAGGACAGGGGCCTACACCGGGGAGCTGTTTTTT
NA	many	TRBJ2-7	TRBV7-8	CASSLAPGVGDYEQYF	TGTGCCAGCAGCCTCGCACCCGGGGTGGGGGACTACGAGCAGTACTTC
NA	many	TRBJ2-5	TRBV12-3/TRBV12-4	CASSPGLGGTQYF	TGTGCCAGCAGTCCGGGACTTGGGGGGACCCAGTACTTC
TRBD2	many	TRBJ2-7	TRBV6-1	CASRSGTPPYEQYF	TGTGCCAGCAGGAGCGGGACTCCTCCCTACGAGCAGTACTTC
NA	NA	TRBJ1-2	TRBV12-3/TRBV12-4	CASSFLTAGGYTF	TGTGCCAGCAGTTTCTTGACTGCGGGTGGCTACACCTTC
NA	few	TRBJ2-1	TRBV20-1	CSARGAGGNEQFF	TGCAGTGCTAGGGGGGCCGGGGGCAATGAGCAGTTCTTC
TRBD1	many	TRBJ2-7	TRBV28	CASRWTGRNYEQYF	TGTGCCAGCAGATGGACAGGACGAAACTACGAGCAGTACTTC
NA	few	TRBJ2-1	TRBV7-3	CASSLTTGVEQFF	TGTGCCAGCAGCTTAACGACGGGTGTTGAGCAGTTCTTC
NA	many	TRBJ1-1	TRBV12-3/TRBV12-4	CASSWSTEAFF	TGTGCCAGCAGTTGGAGTACTGAAGCTTTCTTT
NA	many	TRBJ2-3	TRBV5-5	CASSNEAGDTQYF	TGTGCCAGCAGCAATGAGGCAGGAGATACGCAGTATTTT
NA	many	TRBJ1-1	TRBV28	CASSWDLLTEAFF	TGTGCCAGCAGTTGGGACCTCCTCACTGAAGCTTTCTTT
TRBD1	many	TRBJ2-5	TRBV27	CASSFTPTGGFGETQYF	TGTGCCAGCAGTTTTACCCCCACAGGGGGATTTGGGGAGACCCAGTACTTC
TRBD2	many	TRBJ2-1	TRBV12-3/TRBV12-4	CASSRGGDEQFF	TGCGCCAGCAGCCGGGGGGGGGATGAGCAGTTCTTC
NA	many	TRBJ2-1	TRBV28	CASGELWDSIYNEQFF	TGTGCCAGCGGCGAGTTATGGGACTCGATCTACAATGAGCAGTTCTTC
NA	many	TRBJ1-4	TRBV30	CAVDGLGGWSEKLFF	TGTGCCGTGGACGGATTAGGGGGTTGGAGTGAAAAACTGTTTTTT
TRBD1	NA	TRBJ1-2	TRBV29-1	CSVEVMGTAVYYGYTF	TGCAGCGTTGAAGTCATGGGGACAGCAGTTTACTATGGCTACACCTTC
NA	many	TRBJ1-5	TRBV12-3/TRBV12-4	CASSRTENQPQHF	TGTGCCAGCAGTCGGACAGAAAATCAGCCCCAGCATTTT
TRBD2	many	TRBJ2-7	TRBV29-1	CSVGELAGSYEQYF	TGCAGCGTTGGGGAACTAGCGGGATCCTACGAGCAGTACTTC
NA	many	TRBJ1-2	TRBV6-2/TRBV6-3	CASSYTEGYGYTF	TGTGCCAGCAGTTACACCGAGGGCTATGGCTACACCTTC
NA	NA	TRBJ1-3	TRBV18	CASSPVGGTGNTIYF	TGTGCCAGCTCACCCGTAGGAGGAACTGGAAACACCATATATTTT